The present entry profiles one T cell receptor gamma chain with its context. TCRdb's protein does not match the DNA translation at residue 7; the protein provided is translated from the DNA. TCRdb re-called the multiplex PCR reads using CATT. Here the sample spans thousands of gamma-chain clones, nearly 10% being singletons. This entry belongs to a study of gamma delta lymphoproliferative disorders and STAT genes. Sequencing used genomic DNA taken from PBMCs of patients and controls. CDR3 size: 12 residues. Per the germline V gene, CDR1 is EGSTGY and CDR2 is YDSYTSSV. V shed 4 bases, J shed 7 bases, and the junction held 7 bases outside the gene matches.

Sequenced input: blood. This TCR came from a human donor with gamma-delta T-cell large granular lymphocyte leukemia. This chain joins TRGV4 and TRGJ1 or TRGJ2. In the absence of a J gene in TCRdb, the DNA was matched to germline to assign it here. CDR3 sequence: CATWEDEYKKLF. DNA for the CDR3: TGTGCCACCTGGGAGGACGAATATAAGAAACTCTTT.